The clone carrying this T cell receptor beta chain turned up a few times. Its antigen is still unknown. Per the germline V gene, CDR1 is DFQATT and CDR2 is SNEGSKA (reference sequence). The length of the CDR3 is 17 residues. V lost 5 bases to trimming and J lost 0 bases, with 21 bases between them. This entry is derived from a study of T-cell memory formation after mild COVID-19. TCRalpha and TCRbeta libraries used 5'RACE with constant-segment primers and UMIs. Each CDR3 protein is one row after TCRdb ran MiXCR on the 5' RACE reads. The sample contains 350,000 to 500,000 distinct CDR3 sequences, more than 15% of which appear only once. Study results and caveats: Researchers found some responding clones in pre-infection memory, a sign that cross-reactive memory joined. The SARS-CoV-2 specificity of second-wave clones reaching peak at day 37 remained unverified.

This rearrangement joins TRBV20-1 to TRBJ2-3; D is perhaps TRBD2 (6 bases). The sample taken for sequencing was PBMCs or a T cell subset sorted from them (not recorded which). The origin of this receptor is a man between 18 and 35 years old who had mild COVID-19 (a few samples of this study predate the infection). Cell type and time point are not known. The DNA of the CDR3 is TGCAGTGCTGTAGAAAAGCTGACTAGTCCTAGCACAGATACGCAGTATTTT. Its protein is CSAVEKLTSPSTDTQYF.